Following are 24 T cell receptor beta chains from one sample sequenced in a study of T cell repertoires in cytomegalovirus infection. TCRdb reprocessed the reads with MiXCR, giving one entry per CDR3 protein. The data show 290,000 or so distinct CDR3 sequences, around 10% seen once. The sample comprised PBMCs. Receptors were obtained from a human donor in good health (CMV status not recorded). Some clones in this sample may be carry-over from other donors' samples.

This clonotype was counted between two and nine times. CDR3 amino acids: CASLGQGPTNEQFF. The DNA of the CDR3 is TGTGCCAGCCTGGGGCAGGGTCCCACGAATGAGCAGTTCTTC. V usage is TRBV7-9 and J usage is TRBJ2-1; tentatively, D is TRBD1 (5 bases). CDR3 size: 14 residues. Trimming removed 8 bases from V and 7 bases from J, with 18 bases in between. CDR1 is SEHNR and CDR2 is FQNEAQ in the germline V gene (reference sequence).

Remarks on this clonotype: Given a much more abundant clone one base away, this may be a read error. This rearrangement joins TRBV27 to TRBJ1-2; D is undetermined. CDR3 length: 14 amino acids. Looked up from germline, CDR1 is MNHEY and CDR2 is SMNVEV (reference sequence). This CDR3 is CTSSLRTGNYGYTF. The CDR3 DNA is TGTACCAGCAGTTTACGGACGGGGAACTATGGCTACACCTTC.

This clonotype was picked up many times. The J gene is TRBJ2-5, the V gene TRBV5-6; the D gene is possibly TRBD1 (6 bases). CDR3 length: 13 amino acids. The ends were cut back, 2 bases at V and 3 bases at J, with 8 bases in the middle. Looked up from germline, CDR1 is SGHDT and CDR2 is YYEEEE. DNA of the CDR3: TGTGCCAGCAGCTTACAGGGTGAAGAGACCCAGTACTTC. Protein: CASSLQGEETQYF.

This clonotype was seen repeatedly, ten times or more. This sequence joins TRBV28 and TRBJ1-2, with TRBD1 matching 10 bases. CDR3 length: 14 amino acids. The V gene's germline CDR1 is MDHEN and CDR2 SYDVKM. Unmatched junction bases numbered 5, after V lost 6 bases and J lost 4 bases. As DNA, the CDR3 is TGTGCCAGCAGCTCGACAGGGGGCGCCTATGGCTACACCTTC. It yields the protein CASSSTGGAYGYTF.

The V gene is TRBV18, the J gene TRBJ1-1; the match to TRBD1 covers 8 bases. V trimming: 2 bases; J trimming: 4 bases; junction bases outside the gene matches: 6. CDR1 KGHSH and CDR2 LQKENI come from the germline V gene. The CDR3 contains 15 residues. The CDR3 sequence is CASSPISGGFTEAFF. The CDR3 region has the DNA TGTGCCAGCTCACCAATCTCAGGGGGCTTCACTGAAGCTTTCTTT.

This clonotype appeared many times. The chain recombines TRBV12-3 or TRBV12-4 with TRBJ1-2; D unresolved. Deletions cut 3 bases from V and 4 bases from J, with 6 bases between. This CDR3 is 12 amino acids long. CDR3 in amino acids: CASSFGSYGYTF. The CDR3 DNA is TGTGCCAGCAGTTTCGGGTCCTATGGCTACACCTTC.

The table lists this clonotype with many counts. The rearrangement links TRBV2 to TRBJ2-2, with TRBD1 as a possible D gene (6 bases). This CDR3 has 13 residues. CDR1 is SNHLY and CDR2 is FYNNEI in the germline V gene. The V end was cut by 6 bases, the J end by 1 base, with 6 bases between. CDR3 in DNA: TGTGCCAGCAGGGGACAGAACACCGGGGAGCTGTTTTTT. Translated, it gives CASRGQNTGELFF.

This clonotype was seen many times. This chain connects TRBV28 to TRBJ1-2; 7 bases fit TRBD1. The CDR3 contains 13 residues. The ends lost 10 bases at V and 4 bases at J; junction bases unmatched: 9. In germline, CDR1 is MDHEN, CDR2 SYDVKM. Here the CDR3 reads CATILGGSYGYTF. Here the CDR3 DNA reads TGTGCCACCATTCTAGGGGGCAGCTATGGCTACACCTTC.

The CDR3 loop reads CASSGGLLGGTQYF. CDR3 coding DNA: TGTGCCAGCAGCGGGGGACTACTAGGGGGGACCCAGTACTTC. The V and J genes are TRBV5-6 and TRBJ2-5, with D possibly being TRBD2 (7 bases). Germline CDR1 reads SGHDT; CDR2 reads YYEEEE. The CDR3 is 14 residues long. The ends were cut back, 4 bases at V and 7 bases at J, with 17 bases in the middle.

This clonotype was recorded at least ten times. The CDR3 sequence: CASSPGWARGYGYTF. In DNA form, the CDR3 reads TGTGCCAGCAGCCCAGGATGGGCCCGAGGCTATGGCTACACCTTC. V usage is TRBV14 and J usage is TRBJ1-2; D unresolved. V lost 4 bases and J 4 bases, leaving 16 bases between the germline ends. Germline assignment: CDR1 SGHDN and CDR2 FVKESK. CDR3 length equals 15 residues.

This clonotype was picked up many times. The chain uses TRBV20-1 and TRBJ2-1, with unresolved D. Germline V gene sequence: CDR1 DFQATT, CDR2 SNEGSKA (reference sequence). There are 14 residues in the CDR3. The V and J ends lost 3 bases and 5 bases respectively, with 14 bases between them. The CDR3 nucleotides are TGCAGTGCTAGTAAGATGCAACAGAACAATGAGCAGTTCTTC. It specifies CSASKMQQNNEQFF.

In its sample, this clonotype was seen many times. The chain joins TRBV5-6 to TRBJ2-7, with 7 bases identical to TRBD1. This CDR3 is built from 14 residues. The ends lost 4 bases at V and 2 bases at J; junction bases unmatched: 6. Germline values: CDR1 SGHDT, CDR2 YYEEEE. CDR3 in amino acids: CASSQTGRTYEQYF. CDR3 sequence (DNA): TGTGCCAGCAGCCAGACAGGGAGAACCTACGAGCAGTACTTC.

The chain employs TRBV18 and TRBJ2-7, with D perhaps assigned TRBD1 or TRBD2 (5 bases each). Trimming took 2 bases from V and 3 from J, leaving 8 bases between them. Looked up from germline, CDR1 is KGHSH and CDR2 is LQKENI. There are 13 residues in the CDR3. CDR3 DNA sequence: TGTGCCAGCTCACCAAGAGGGGACTACGAGCAGTACGTC. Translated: CASSPRGDYEQYV.

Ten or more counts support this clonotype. The CDR3, as DNA: TGCAGTGCTAGCGGAGACCGGGCCTATGGCTACACCTTC. Encoded protein: CSASGDRAYGYTF. V is TRBV20-1 and J is TRBJ1-2; the D is unclear. This CDR3 comprises 13 residues. V lost 3 bases, J lost 4 bases, and 12 bases lay in between. Germline V gene lookup returns CDR1 DFQATT and CDR2 SNEGSKA (reference sequence).

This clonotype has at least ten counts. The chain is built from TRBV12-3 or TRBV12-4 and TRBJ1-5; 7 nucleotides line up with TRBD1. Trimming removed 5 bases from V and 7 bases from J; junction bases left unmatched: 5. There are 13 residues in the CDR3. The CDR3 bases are TGTGCCAGCAGTCAGGGGGAAGGACAGCCCCAGCATTTT. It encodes CASSQGEGQPQHF.

The DNA for the CDR3 is TGTGCCAGCAGTGAATGGGACGGGGAGCAGTTCTTC. Its protein product is CASSEWDGEQFF. The J gene is TRBJ2-1, the V gene TRBV25-1; D is tentatively TRBD1 or TRBD2 (5 bases each). This CDR3 is built from 12 residues. Trimming took 1 base from V and 10 from J, leaving 8 bases between them. Germline V gene lookup returns CDR1 MGHDK and CDR2 SYGVNS.

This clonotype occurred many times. CDR3 loop: CASSSRDYPIDRTQYF. CDR3 sequence (DNA): TGTGCCAGCAGCTCCCGGGACTACCCCATAGATCGGACCCAGTACTTC. The chain is built from TRBV7-2 and TRBJ2-5; TRBD2 aligns across 7 bases. V dropped 4 bases and J dropped 7; count of bases not matched to a gene: 15. The CDR3 is made up of 16 amino acids. In germline, CDR1 is SGHTA, CDR2 FQGNSA.

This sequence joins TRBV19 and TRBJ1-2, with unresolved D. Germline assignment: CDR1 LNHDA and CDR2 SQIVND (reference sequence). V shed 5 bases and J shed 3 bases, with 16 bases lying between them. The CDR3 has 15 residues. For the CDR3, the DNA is TGTGCCAGTAGTCCCTTAGGGTCCGCGGACTATGGCTACACCTTC. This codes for CASSPLGSADYGYTF.

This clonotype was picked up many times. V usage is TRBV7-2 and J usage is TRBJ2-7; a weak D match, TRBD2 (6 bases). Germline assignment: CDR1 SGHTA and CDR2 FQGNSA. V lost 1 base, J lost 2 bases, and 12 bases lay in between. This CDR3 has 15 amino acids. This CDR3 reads CASSLEGGGTYEQYF. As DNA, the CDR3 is TGTGCCAGCAGCTTAGAGGGAGGAGGAACCTACGAGCAGTACTTC.

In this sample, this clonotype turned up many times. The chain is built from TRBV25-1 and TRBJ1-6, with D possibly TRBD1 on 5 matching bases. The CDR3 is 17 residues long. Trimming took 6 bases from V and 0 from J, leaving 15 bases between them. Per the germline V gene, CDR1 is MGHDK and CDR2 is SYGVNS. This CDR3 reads CASSPRQLSSYNSPLHF. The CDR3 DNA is TGTGCCAGCAGCCCCAGACAGCTAAGCTCCTATAATTCACCCCTCCACTTT.

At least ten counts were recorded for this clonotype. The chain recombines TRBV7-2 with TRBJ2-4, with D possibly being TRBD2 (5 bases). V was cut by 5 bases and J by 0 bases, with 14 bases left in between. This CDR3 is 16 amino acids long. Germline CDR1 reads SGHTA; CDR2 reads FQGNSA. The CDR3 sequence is CASSPRRALAKNIQYF. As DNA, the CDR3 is TGTGCCAGCAGCCCCCGGCGGGCGTTAGCCAAAAACATTCAGTACTTC.

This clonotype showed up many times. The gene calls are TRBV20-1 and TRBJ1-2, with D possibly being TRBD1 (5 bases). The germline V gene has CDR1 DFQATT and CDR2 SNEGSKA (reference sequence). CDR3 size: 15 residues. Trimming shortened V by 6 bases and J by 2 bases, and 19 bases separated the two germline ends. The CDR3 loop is CSAPGGLKTNYGYTF. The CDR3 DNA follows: TGCAGTGCCCCTGGGGGACTCAAGACGAACTATGGCTACACCTTC.

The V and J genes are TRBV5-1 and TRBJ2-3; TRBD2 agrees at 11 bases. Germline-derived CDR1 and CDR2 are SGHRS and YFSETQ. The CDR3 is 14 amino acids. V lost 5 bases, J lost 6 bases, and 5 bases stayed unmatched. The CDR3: CASRRLAGFDTQYF. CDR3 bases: TGCGCCAGCAGACGACTAGCGGGATTTGATACGCAGTATTTT. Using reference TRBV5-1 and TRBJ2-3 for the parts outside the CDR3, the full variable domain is KAGVTQTPRYLIKTRGQQVTLSCSPISGHRSVSWYQQTPGQGLQFLFEYFSETQRNKGNFPGRFSGRQFSNSRSEMNVSTLELGDSALYLCASRRLAGFDTQYFGPGTRLTVL.

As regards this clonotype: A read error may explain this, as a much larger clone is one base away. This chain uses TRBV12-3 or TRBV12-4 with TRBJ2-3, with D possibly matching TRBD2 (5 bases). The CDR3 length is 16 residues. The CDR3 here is CTSSLALWVSTDTQYF. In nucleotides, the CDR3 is TGTACCAGCAGTTTAGCGCTTTGGGTGAGCACAGATACGCAGTATTTT.